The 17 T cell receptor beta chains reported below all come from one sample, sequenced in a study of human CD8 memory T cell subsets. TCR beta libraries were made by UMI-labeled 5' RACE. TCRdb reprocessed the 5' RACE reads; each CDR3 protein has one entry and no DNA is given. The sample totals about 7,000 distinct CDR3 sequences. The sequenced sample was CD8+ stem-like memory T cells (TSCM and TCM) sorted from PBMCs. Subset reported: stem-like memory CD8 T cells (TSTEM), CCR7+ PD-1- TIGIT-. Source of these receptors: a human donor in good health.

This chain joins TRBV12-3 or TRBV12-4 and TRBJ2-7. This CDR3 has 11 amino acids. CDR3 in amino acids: CASSSSYEQYF.

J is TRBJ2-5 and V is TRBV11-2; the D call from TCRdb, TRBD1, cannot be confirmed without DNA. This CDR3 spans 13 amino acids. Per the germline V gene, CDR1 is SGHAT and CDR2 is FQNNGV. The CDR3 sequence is CASRLSDSETQYF.

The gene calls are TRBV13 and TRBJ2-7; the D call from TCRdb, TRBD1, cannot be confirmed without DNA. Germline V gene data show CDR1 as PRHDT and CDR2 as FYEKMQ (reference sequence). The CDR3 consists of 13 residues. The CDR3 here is CASSLTANYEQYF.

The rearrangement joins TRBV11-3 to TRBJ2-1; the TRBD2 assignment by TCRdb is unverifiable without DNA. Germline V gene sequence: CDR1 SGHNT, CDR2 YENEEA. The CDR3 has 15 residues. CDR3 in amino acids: CASSPGTSYDNEQFF. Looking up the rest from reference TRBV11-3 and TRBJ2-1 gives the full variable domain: EAGVVQSPRYKIIEKKQPVAFWCNPISGHNTLYWYLQNLGQGPELLIRYENEEAVDDSQLPKDRFSAERLKGVDSTLKIQPAELGDSAVYLCASSPGTSYDNEQFFGPGTRLTVL.

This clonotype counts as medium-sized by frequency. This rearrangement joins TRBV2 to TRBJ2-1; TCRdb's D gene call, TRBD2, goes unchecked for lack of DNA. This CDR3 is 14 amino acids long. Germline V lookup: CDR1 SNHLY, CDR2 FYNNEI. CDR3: CASSETASVNEQFF.

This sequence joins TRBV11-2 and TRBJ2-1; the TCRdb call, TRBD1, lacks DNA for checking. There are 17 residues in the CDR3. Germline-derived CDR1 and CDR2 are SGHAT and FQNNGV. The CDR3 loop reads CASSSTGGYGSYNEQFF.

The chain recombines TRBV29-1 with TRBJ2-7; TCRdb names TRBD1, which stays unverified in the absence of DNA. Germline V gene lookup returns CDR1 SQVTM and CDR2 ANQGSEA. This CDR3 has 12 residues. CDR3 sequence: CSVEIQGAEQYF.

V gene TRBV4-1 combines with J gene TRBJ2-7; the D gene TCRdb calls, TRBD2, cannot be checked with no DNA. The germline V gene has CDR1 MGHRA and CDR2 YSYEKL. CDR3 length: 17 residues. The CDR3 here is CASSPQLAGGPSYEQYF.

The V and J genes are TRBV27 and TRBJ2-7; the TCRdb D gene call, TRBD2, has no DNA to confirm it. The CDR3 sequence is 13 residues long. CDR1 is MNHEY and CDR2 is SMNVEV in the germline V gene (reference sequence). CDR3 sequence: CASSGTSRNEQYF.

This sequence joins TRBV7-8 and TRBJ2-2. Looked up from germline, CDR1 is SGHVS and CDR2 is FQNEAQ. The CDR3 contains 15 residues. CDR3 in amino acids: CASSDALTYTGELFF.

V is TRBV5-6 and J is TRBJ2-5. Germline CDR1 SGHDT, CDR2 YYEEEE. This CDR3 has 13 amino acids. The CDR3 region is CASSLSTAETQYF.

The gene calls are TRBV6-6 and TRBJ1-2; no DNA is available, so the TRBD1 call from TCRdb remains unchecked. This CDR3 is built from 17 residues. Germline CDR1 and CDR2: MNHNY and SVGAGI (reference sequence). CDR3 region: CASSLTVSGTGVYGYTF.

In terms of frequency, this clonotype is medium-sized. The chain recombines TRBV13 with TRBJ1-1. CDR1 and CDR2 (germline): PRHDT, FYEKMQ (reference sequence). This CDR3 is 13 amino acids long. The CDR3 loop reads CASSGEGDTEAFF.

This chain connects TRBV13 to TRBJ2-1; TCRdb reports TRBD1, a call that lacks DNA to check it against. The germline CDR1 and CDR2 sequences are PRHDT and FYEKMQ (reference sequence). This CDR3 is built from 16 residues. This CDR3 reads CASSLVPSGPDNEQFF.

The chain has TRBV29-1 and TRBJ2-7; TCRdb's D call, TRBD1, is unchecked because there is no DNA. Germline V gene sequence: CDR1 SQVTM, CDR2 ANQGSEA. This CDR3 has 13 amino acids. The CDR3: CSVDTGGGYEQYF.

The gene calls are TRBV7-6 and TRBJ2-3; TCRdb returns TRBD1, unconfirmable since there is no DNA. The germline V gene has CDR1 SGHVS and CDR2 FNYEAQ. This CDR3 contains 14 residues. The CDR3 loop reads CASSLLRPGDTQYF.

CDR3 loop: CASSERSGELFF. The chain links TRBV12-3 or TRBV12-4 to TRBJ2-2; the D call of TRBD2 rests on TCRdb alone, since no DNA is present to check it. The CDR3 extends over 12 amino acids.